The rows below give T cell receptor beta chains drawn from one sample of a study of blood T cell repertoires in COVID-19. Using immunoSEQ multiplex PCR, the repertoire was profiled, and TCRdb retains in-frame clones only, with some absent. The table includes some 45,000 clones, approximately 87% detected once. The sequenced sample consisted of peripheral blood. The receptor source for this set is a human donor in a cohort sampled during active COVID-19. CDR3s include the opening cysteine and the closing phenylalanine or tryptophan. Each record gives: CDR3 DNA, CDR3 protein, J gene, V gene, D gene, clone size. The D gene is left open where the match is weak. Rows may omit the clone size; those that give it use once, few, many or a size class.

TGTGCCAGCAGCGTAGTGTCGGACAGCGAAGCTTTCTTT,CASSVVSDSEAFF,TRBJ1-1,TRBV9,-,-
TGCGCCAGCAGCCCTTCTATTGCAGGGTCTTATGACGAGCAGTACTTC,CASSPSIAGSYDEQYF,TRBJ2-7,TRBV5-1,-,-
TGTGCCAGCAGCGTAGTAAGCGGGGGGGCCTACAATGAGCAGTTCTTC,CASSVVSGGAYNEQFF,TRBJ2-1,TRBV9,TRBD2,-
TGTGCCACCAGCGGAACTCAGGGGGTCGGCACTGAAGCTTTCTTT,CATSGTQGVGTEAFF,TRBJ1-1,TRBV15,TRBD1,-
TGCGCCAGCAGCGGGACAGGGGGCTTAACTAATGAAAAACTGTTTTTT,CASSGTGGLTNEKLFF,TRBJ1-4,TRBV5-1,TRBD1,-
TGTGCCAGCAGTTATGCGACTAGTATTGAGCAGTTCTTC,CASSYATSIEQFF,TRBJ2-1,TRBV27,-,once
TGTGCCAGCAGCTTAGAACCCGGGACTGAAGCTTTCTTT,CASSLEPGTEAFF,TRBJ1-1,TRBV11-3,-,-
TGTGCCAGCAACCGCTTAGGGACAGGGGGGGGCACTGAAGCTTTCTTT,CASNRLGTGGGTEAFF,TRBJ1-1,TRBV9,TRBD1,-
TGTGCCAGCAGGACCGGGACTACCATCCCGGGGATCTTT,CASRTGTTIPGIF,TRBJ1-1,TRBV11-2,-,-
TGTGCCAGCAGCTTAAGGGGGACAGGGGGAACAGATACGCAGTATTTT,CASSLRGTGGTDTQYF,TRBJ2-3,TRBV7-2,TRBD1,-
TGCGCCAGCAGCTTGGATACGGTTGGAAACACCATATATTTT,CASSLDTVGNTIYF,TRBJ1-3,TRBV5-1,-,-
TGTGCCAGTAGTGGGACAGGGGGGCAGCCCCAGCATTTT,CASSGTGGQPQHF,TRBJ1-5,TRBV19,TRBD1,-
TGCGCCAGCAGCCAAGACCCGGACAGGGGTTCGTACCAAGAGACCCAGTACTTC,CASSQDPDRGSYQETQYF,TRBJ2-5,TRBV4-1,TRBD1,-
TGTGCCAGCAGTACCGCGACAGGGGGATCTTCGGATACGCAGTATTTT,CASSTATGGSSDTQYF,TRBJ2-3,TRBV9,TRBD1,-
TGTGCCAGCAGCCAAGAGGGCCTCCCTCCGGAGACCCAGTACTTC,CASSQEGLPPETQYF,TRBJ2-5,TRBV3-1/TRBV3-2,-,-
TGTGCCAGCAGTGCACAGGGTGATGGCTACACCTTC,CASSAQGDGYTF,TRBJ1-2,TRBV2,-,few
TGTGCCAGCAGTCAACAGGAGAATCAGCCCCAGCATTTT,CASSQQENQPQHF,TRBJ1-5,TRBV7-6,-,-
TGTGCCAGCAGCCCCCAGACAGGGTACACCGGGGAGCTGTTTTTT,CASSPQTGYTGELFF,TRBJ2-2,TRBV5-6,TRBD1,-
TGCAGCGTTCTCCGGGACAGAAGCGAGCAGTACTTC,CSVLRDRSEQYF,TRBJ2-7,TRBV29-1,TRBD1,-
TGTGCCAGTAGTATAGTTAAGGGAGGAGGGGAAAAACTGTTTTTT,CASSIVKGGGEKLFF,TRBJ1-4,TRBV19,-,-
TGTGCCAGCAGCAGAGCCGGGACTAGCTACGAGCAGTACTTC,CASSRAGTSYEQYF,TRBJ2-7,TRBV6-5,TRBD2,once
TGTGCCAGCAGCCCCGGGACTAGCCAAGAGACCCAGTACTTC,CASSPGTSQETQYF,TRBJ2-5,TRBV3-1/TRBV3-2,TRBD2,-
TGTGCCAGCAGGGGAAAGGGGATCTACGAGCAGTACTTC,CASRGKGIYEQYF,TRBJ2-7,TRBV5-8,-,-
TGTGCCAGCAGCCGCACCGGGACAGGCGATCAGCCCCAGCATTTT,CASSRTGTGDQPQHF,TRBJ1-5,TRBV3-1/TRBV3-2,TRBD1,-